What follows are 15 T cell receptor beta chains derived from one specimen sequenced in a study of T cells in Graves' hyperthyroidism and ophthalmopathy. RNA transcripts yielded amplified TCR beta CDR3 regions. HTBI primers were used for first-round RT-PCR of the TCR CDR3. TCRdb used MiXCR to reprocess the multiplex PCR reads, holding one entry per CDR3 protein. The sample contains 400,000 to 550,000 distinct CDR3 sequences, roughly a quarter of which appear only once. The sample consisted of blood. Every receptor here comes from a young woman with Graves' ophthalmopathy.

This clonotype showed up many times. The chain has TRBV5-1 and TRBJ2-7; 8 bases agree with TRBD1. Losses at the gene ends were 4 bases for V and 0 bases for J; bases not matched to a gene: 6. The CDR3 extends over 15 amino acids. The V gene's germline CDR1 is SGHRS and CDR2 YFSETQ. The CDR3 reads CASSGDRRSSYEQYF. CDR3 in DNA: TGCGCCAGCAGCGGGGACAGGCGGAGCTCCTACGAGCAGTACTTC.

This clonotype was observed many times. For the CDR3, the DNA is TGTGCCAGCAGTTTAAGGCCCCGCGATCAGCCCCAGCATTTT. This codes for CASSLRPRDQPQHF. The chain carries TRBV28 and TRBJ1-5; no firm D call. Germline CDR1 reads MDHEN; CDR2 reads SYDVKM. This CDR3 spans 14 amino acids. Trimming shortened V by 2 bases and J by 5 bases, and 10 bases separated the two germline ends.

V gene TRBV12-3 or TRBV12-4 combines with J gene TRBJ1-2; 9 nucleotides line up with TRBD1. The CDR3 is 16 amino acids. Trimming at V came to 3 bases and at J to 6 bases, leaving 11 bases not matched to a gene. CDR3 amino acids: CASSFPRDRATDGYTF. The DNA for the CDR3 is TGTGCCAGCAGTTTCCCCCGGGACAGGGCAACGGATGGCTACACCTTC.

This clonotype was observed many times. The chain employs TRBV2 and TRBJ2-5; 14 bases fit TRBD2. V trimming: 1 base; J trimming: 4 bases; junction bases outside the gene matches: 14. Germline lookup yields CDR1 SNHLY and CDR2 FYNNEI. This CDR3 has 20 residues. The CDR3 region is CASSEGPGLAGEGELETQYF. The CDR3 DNA reads TGTGCCAGCAGTGAAGGCCCGGGACTAGCGGGGGAAGGGGAATTAGAGACCCAGTACTTC.

In its sample, this clonotype was seen many times. The CDR3 reads CAWSLGAGSNQPQHF. DNA of the CDR3: TGTGCCTGGAGTCTAGGGGCAGGGAGCAATCAGCCCCAGCATTTT. The rearrangement joins TRBV30 to TRBJ1-5; possible D gene TRBD1, 5 bases. The CDR3 covers 15 residues. The germline V gene has CDR1 GTSNPN and CDR2 SVGIG (reference sequence). Trimming pared 2 bases from V and 1 base from J, leaving 12 bases between.

This clonotype has a count of ten or more. V gene TRBV5-1 combines with J gene TRBJ2-5; D is ambiguous. CDR3 length: 13 amino acids. CDR1 is SGHRS and CDR2 is YFSETQ in the germline V gene. V lost 3 bases to trimming and J lost 0 bases, with 6 bases between them. The DNA for the CDR3 is TGCGCCAGCAGCTCAACGTACCAAGAGACCCAGTACTTC. It codes for CASSSTYQETQYF.

There are many counts of this clonotype. The rearrangement uses TRBV5-1 and TRBJ2-2; D is unresolved. The CDR3 contains 13 residues. Trimming removed 4 bases from V and 3 bases from J, with 7 bases in between. CDR1 SGHRS and CDR2 YFSETQ come from the germline V gene. The CDR3 nucleotides are TGCGCCAGCAGCCCGCAAGACACCGGGGAGCTGTTTTTT. It codes for CASSPQDTGELFF.

Ten or more counts support this clonotype. The genes are TRBV9 and TRBJ2-5, with a tentative D call TRBD2 (6 bases). CDR3 length equals 14 residues. Trimming removed 3 bases at V and 7 bases at J, with 16 bases between. Germline values: CDR1 SGDLS, CDR2 YYNGEE. The CDR3 nucleotides read TGTGCCAGCAGCGCACGATATGGGGGAGGGACCCAGTACTTC. This codes for CASSARYGGGTQYF.

This clonotype has a count of ten or more. The J gene is TRBJ1-1, the V gene TRBV15; D perhaps matches TRBD1 (6 bases). Germline V gene data show CDR1 as LNHNV and CDR2 as YYDKDF (reference sequence). This CDR3 contains 14 residues. V gave up 4 bases and J gave up 0 bases, with 9 bases separating them. The CDR3 loop reads CATSKAGVNTEAFF. The CDR3 DNA reads as TGTGCCACCAGCAAAGCAGGGGTGAACACTGAAGCTTTCTTT.

This clonotype was recorded many times. The chain links TRBV7-9 to TRBJ1-1, with TRBD1 matching 10 bases. Germline V CDR1 and CDR2: SEHNR, FQNEAQ (reference sequence). V lost 7 bases and J lost 2; bases outside the gene matches: 7. The CDR3 extends over 15 amino acids. This CDR3 reads CASTPWDRGNTEAFF. The DNA for the CDR3 is TGTGCCAGCACCCCTTGGGACAGGGGAAACACTGAAGCTTTCTTT.

This clonotype was recorded many times. J is TRBJ1-5 and V is TRBV7-2; D may be TRBD1 (5 bases). The germline gives CDR1 SGHTA, CDR2 FQGNSA. The CDR3 spans 15 residues. With 4 bases removed from V and 6 bases from J, the gap between germline ends came to 16 bases. The CDR3 DNA reads TGTGCCAGCAGCTCGGGAGGGCAGGGCACTCAGCCCCAGCATTTT. Its protein product is CASSSGGQGTQPQHF.

The chain uses TRBV7-3 and TRBJ1-6; the match to TRBD1 covers 10 bases. V shed 9 bases and J 9 bases; nucleotides not matched to a gene: 8. Germline values: CDR1 SGHTA, CDR2 FQGTGA. The CDR3 totals 14 residues. The CDR3 DNA sequence: TGTGCCAGGAAACCGGGACAGGGGACTTCACCCCTCCACTTT. This gives the protein CARKPGQGTSPLHF.

This clonotype was detected ten times or more. The chain joins TRBV6-2 or TRBV6-3 to TRBJ1-1; 7 bases align to TRBD1. The germline V gene encodes CDR1 MNHEY and CDR2 SVGEGT. The CDR3 contains 14 residues. Trimming cost V 0 bases and J 6 bases; bases outside gene matches: 4. DNA for the CDR3: TGTGCCAGCAGTTACTCCCGGGACAGCTCTGAAGCTTTCTTT. It is translated as CASSYSRDSSEAFF.

This clonotype was counted at least ten times. The V call is TRBV5-1, the J call TRBJ1-2; D perhaps matches TRBD1 (6 bases). Germline lookup yields CDR1 SGHRS and CDR2 YFSETQ. V shed 6 bases and J shed 1 base, with 13 bases lying between them. The CDR3 runs to 14 residues. CDR3 in amino acids: CASTLDSHNYGYTF. CDR3 DNA: TGCGCCAGCACCCTGGACAGCCATAACTATGGCTACACCTTC.

This clonotype has at least ten counts. This chain connects TRBV6-2 or TRBV6-3 to TRBJ2-2; D possibly corresponds to TRBD1 (5 bases). Trimming cost V 3 bases and J 4 bases, with 24 bases left between them. There are 19 residues in the CDR3. Germline V gene sequence: CDR1 MNHEY, CDR2 SVGEGT. The CDR3 sequence: CASSYRWQVIPGRTGELFF. DNA for the CDR3: TGTGCCAGCAGTTATCGTTGGCAAGTTATTCCAGGGCGCACCGGGGAGCTGTTTTTT.